This T cell receptor (beta chain) was sequenced for a study of monozygotic twins with cystic fibrosis. A word on this clone: The antigen remains unidentified.

The CDR3 has 14 amino acids. Germline assignment: CDR1 SGHRS and CDR2 YFSETQ. After removal of 4 bases from V and 2 bases from J, the junction contained 2 bases not matched to a gene. Profiling relied on immunoSEQ multiplex PCR, and the TCRdb table lists in-frame clones only, not all of them. The data contain 32,000 or so clones, under 95% of them singletons. General study findings and limits: Clonality was generally low (median roughly 0.01), higher in the most severe patients. Age, concordance and disease severity did not associate with shared CDR3 numbers. In 13 of 16 pairs, V gene usage was closest to the co-twin's.

Sequencing used blood. This chain joins TRBV5-1 and TRBJ2-7; 11 nucleotides match TRBD1. This sequence was found in a girl aged 2 to 9 with cystic fibrosis. As DNA, the CDR3 is TGCGCCAGCAGCCGGACAGGGGGCACCTACGAGCAGTACTTC. This gives the protein CASSRTGGTYEQYF.